Sequencing of this T cell receptor (beta chain) was carried out in a study of cytomegalovirus exposure and HLA in healthy donors. Study summary: Counted in an early data release were tens of millions of unique TCRs from HLA-typed donors.

The PCR had 60 Vbeta and 13 Jbeta primers. Sequencing was performed with immunoSEQ multiplex PCR; in TCRdb, only in-frame clones are kept and a portion is missing. The sample comprises nearly 300,000 clones, 70% to 90% of which are singletons, and roughly 4% rests with the top ten. Germline CDR1 is SGDLS and CDR2 is YYNGEE. The CDR3 has 16 residues. V shed 2 bases and J 6 bases; nucleotides not matched to a gene: 7. The chain recombines TRBV9 with TRBJ2-2; TRBD2 matches at 10 bases. The sample consisted of PBMCs. The TCR was taken from a man aged 40-49 years in good health and CMV-seropositive. The CDR3 sequence: CASSVSGRFDAGELFF. DNA of the CDR3: TGTGCCAGCAGCGTTAGCGGGAGGTTCGATGCCGGGGAGCTGTTTTTT.